The T cell receptor (beta chain) under discussion was sequenced for a study of cytomegalovirus exposure and HLA in healthy donors (dated by TCRdb to about 2017). Context from the whole study: In an earlier analysis of under 750 of the donors, around 300 Gb of sequence data and 90 million to 130 million unique TCR beta sequences from about 180 million T cells were reported. An early release that covered some 640 HLA-typed donors contained approximately 300 gigabases of sequencing data and tens of millions of unique TCR sequences. Of the 350 to 450 genotyped donors, roughly 85% fell in the genetic ancestry cluster associated with self-reported Caucasian donors. The study was designed to test whether signatures of past pathogen exposure could be identified by cataloging public T cell receptors. The T cell repertoires of 666 subjects were profiled by immunosequencing and related to cytomegalovirus serostatus. Along with the approximately 620-subject first cohort, a separate validation cohort of over a hundred different subjects was used. The study combined high-throughput TCR immunosequencing, statistical association of individual TCRs with disease status, and machine learning to predict cytomegalovirus infection status. In a later analysis, previously published TCR beta repertoires from 550 to 750 donors were re-analyzed and high-resolution HLA genotyping was added so that TCR occurrence patterns could be studied. Rather than drawing on any new phenotypic data, the later analysis identified candidate immune exposures from TCR beta sequences and the way those sequences occurred across donors. To decide whether each TCR beta V gene segment behaved as functional or pseudogenic, an earlier analysis of some 570 of the donors relied on high-throughput TCR beta sequencing. Alongside the repertoire data, information on donor age, sex, ethnicity and CMV serostatus was compiled. A later genetic analysis took genome-wide SNP genotypes for about 55% of the roughly 700 donors and used that subset as a discovery cohort. All discovery cohort repertoires had been generated on a single sequencing platform. HLA typing covered class I and class II loci at four-digit resolution. The number of typed donors differed by locus: about 629-640 for A, B, C, DRB1 and DQB1; approximately 530 for DQA1; 606 for DPA1; and some 430 for DPB1. Because of strong linkage in the cohort, five DR-DQ haplotypes were treated as single units for association and clustering. Among about 400 genotyped donors of the cohort, an average of approximately 240,000 unique TCR beta nucleotide sequences was sequenced per donor, of which roughly 18% were non-productive. The full study reports these points: Some IMGT-functional V segments, including TRBV6-2 and TRBV6-3, could not be distinguished by the 87-base-pair reads and were therefore excluded. In a later analysis, several top co-occurrence clusters were reported to appear linked to parvovirus B19, influenza, CMV and Epstein-Barr virus. In vitro tests confirmed that a few of the cytomegalovirus-associated TCR beta chains recognize cytomegalovirus antigens. According to the authors, the approach could potentially be generalized to other disease states and immunological phenotypes. A later analysis found that TCR association rates varied across HLA loci, with DRB1 alleles showing the most associated TCRs and HLA-C alleles the fewest. The classifier was reported to diagnose cytomegalovirus status with high specificity and sensitivity in both the original cohort and the validation cohort. An association between a missense DCLRE1C variant and V-gene and J-gene trimming of TCR beta chains was found in a later genetic analysis and replicated in an independent cohort. In a later analysis, HLA-associated TCR beta chains showed more clonal expansion and lower generation probabilities than non-associated chains that were equally common. According to a later analysis, most CMV-associated TCR beta chains appeared to be HLA-restricted, and the HLA associations seemed to be driven largely by CMV exposure. A cluster of highly shared sequence variants was judged likely to be a technical artifact of the sequencing pipeline. The study gave a list of more than 150 TCR beta chains associated with cytomegalovirus. Linkage disequilibrium might explain the correlated functional status among segregating V segments, but an unknown experimental factor could not be ruled out. While some public TCRs were present in many individuals, most TCR sequences turned up only very rarely across donors. The presence/absence analyses assumed that sequencing depth was roughly uniform across donors, and that assumption may not be true. Only TCR beta chains were sequenced in this cohort, and the absence of alpha or paired-chain data limited detectable features. In an earlier analysis of 500 to 650 of the donors, most TCR beta V segments appeared in productive rearrangements about 90% or about 30% of the time, broadly matching IMGT annotations. Specific HLA alleles were associated with over 15,000 TCR beta sequences at a false discovery rate of 0.05 in a later analysis. According to a later genetic analysis, donors in an Asian-associated ancestry cluster had fewer N-insertions in productive TCRs than the approximately 700-donor mean. The earlier analysis of 587 of the donors excluded 15 to 20 rarely observed V segments, including chromosome 9 orphons, because counts were too low. When HLA alleles, especially DR and DQ, strongly co-occurred, attributing TCR associations to individual alleles was difficult. Because some donors lacked HLA typing at each locus, the association tests relied only on the typed subset. For the cohort, immune exposure information was limited to CMV serostatus. A further reported finding was that TCR beta sequences accurately predicted the HLA-A and HLA-B alleles for most subjects in the first cohort.

This clone came up once. There is no known antigen for this receptor. No base-level quality is on record; no much larger clone is a single base apart. The method behind the library was the immunoSEQ multiplex PCR assay. A mixture of 60 forward primers for TCR Vbeta segments and 13 reverse primers for TCR Jbeta segments was used in the multiplex PCR. A multiplex PCR assay on genomic DNA amplified the CDR3 region of rearranged TCR beta genes. Amplified TCR beta libraries were sequenced as 87-base-pair reads on the Illumina HiSeq System. Processing in the source paper ran as follows. Across the 600 to 700 repertoires, a later analysis counted 75 million to 90 million unique TCR beta chains, roughly 11 million of which were shared by at least two donors. A nearest-neighbor algorithm error-corrected the raw reads and collapsed the reads into unique sequences, merging closely related sequences to remove PCR and sequencing errors. Alignment of CDR3 sequences to IMGT reference sequences was used to assign V, D and J gene segments. Each retained sequence needed at least a six-nucleotide match to both a V gene segment and a J gene segment. Rearrangements were called productive when the CDR3 lacked stop codons and stayed in frame with V and J; all others were non-productive. Following IMGT convention, CDR3 was defined as the stretch from the second conserved V-encoded cysteine up to the conserved J-encoded phenylalanine. In an earlier analysis of approximately 500 of the donors, sequences lacking an unambiguous match to a single V gene segment were excluded. In an earlier analysis of 587 of the donors, V segments were called functional above 56.7% productive rearrangements and were called segregating when the between-donor standard deviation exceeded 5%. A statistical classification framework was developed to diagnose cytomegalovirus status using the catalog of TCR beta chain sequences. In a later analysis, TCR nucleotide sequences were compared against IMGT/GENE-DB human TR gene sequences so that V and J genes could be assigned. In a later analysis, CDR3 sequences and most-parsimonious VDJ recombination scenarios were assigned using the TCRdist pipeline. In a later analysis, every TCR beta chain was defined by the combination of its CDR3 amino acid sequence and its V-gene family, and reads without a unique V-gene family were dropped. To address suspected cross-contamination and a sequencing artifact, a later analysis removed 550 to 750 highly shared, low-generation-probability nucleotide sequences. In a later analysis, a clonal expansion index for each public chain was calculated from normalized within-repertoire ranks of inferred template counts. Generation probabilities in a later analysis came from a VDJ recombination model fitted to out-of-frame rearrangements, and those results were checked against IGoR. In a later analysis, hypergeometric tests were used to score TCR-TCR, TCR-HLA and TCR-CMV co-occurrence, with a repertoire-size bias correction applied to TCR pairs. In a later analysis, false discovery rates were estimated by permuting HLA or CMV assignments 20 times. A later analysis grouped co-occurring TCRs with DBSCAN, adding TCRdist sequence similarity when clustering within HLA-allele-positive subsets. Co-occurrence clustering excluded repertoires with fewer than 30,000 or more than 120,000 public chains, plus five with anomalous nucleotide sharing. In its TCRdb copy, this immuneACCESS table keeps in-frame sequences only and misses some clones. Where compared with another copy, unresolved V genes explain less than half of these, and the others have no known cause. D and trimming come from the DNA, and the V and J calls and clone size come from that table. The sample table records roughly 130,000 clones; roughly 80% of these occur just once. Together, the top ten hold 2.1% of the sample.

Including the terminal cysteine and phenylalanine, the CDR3 comprises 13 residues. Just the 39-base CDR3 DNA is kept, in frame starting at base 1. Here V drops 2 bases and J drops 1 base, and the junction holds 0 bases not matched to any gene. CDR1 is given as SGDLS and CDR2 as YYNGEE, both from the germline V gene. The cohort consisted of fewer than 700 healthy bone marrow donors. All cohort members were sampled while nominally healthy, although unrecorded immune exposures were likely present. The donor was CMV seronegative and belonged to the group of 352 seronegative cohort members. A peripheral blood sample was collected from each donor, and TCR beta sequencing was performed on peripheral blood mononuclear cells. The Qiagen DNeasy Blood Extraction Kit was used to extract genomic DNA from the blood cell samples.

The chain was built from TRBV9 and TRBJ2-7; the junction holds 7 bases that match TRBD1. What was sequenced was PBMCs. This TCR derives from a man aged 25-40 years in good health and CMV-seronegative. The DNA sequence is as follows: TGTGCCAGCAGCGTGGGACAGTCCTACGAGCAGTACTTC. Translated, it reads CASSVGQSYEQYF.